These 2 T cell receptor beta chains were all obtained from the same sample, sequenced in a study of T cell changes during pregnancy in multiple sclerosis. Measured with immunoSEQ multiplex PCR; TCRdb has only the in-frame clones, and not every one. In the table there are about 100,000 clones, approximately 92% of which are singletons. Specimen: peripheral blood, collected after pregnancy. The receptor source for this set is a female donor with multiple sclerosis, enrolled in a pregnancy study.

This chain connects TRBV15 to TRBJ2-1, with 9 bases fitting TRBD2. J gave up 15 bases and V 0 bases, and 6 bases lay outside the gene matches. The CDR3 sequence is 13 residues long. Germline CDR1 LNHNV, CDR2 YYDKDF (reference sequence). CDR3 sequence reads: CATSRDIAGDPFF. CDR3 DNA sequence: TGTGCCACCAGCAGAGATATAGCGGGAGATCCGTTCTTC. Looking up the rest from reference TRBV15 and TRBJ2-1 gives the full variable domain: DAMVIQNPRYQVTQFGKPVTLSCSQTLNHNVMYWYQQKSSQAPKLLFHYYDKDFNNEADTPDNFQSRRPNTSFCFLDIRSPGLGDTAMYLCATSRDIAGDPFFGPGTRLTVL.

The V call is TRBV6-1, the J call TRBJ2-7; D is perhaps TRBD2 (6 bases). CDR1 and CDR2 (germline): MNHNS, SASEGT. The length of the CDR3 is 15 residues. The V end was cut by 2 bases, the J end by 0 bases, with 11 bases between. CDR3 coding DNA: TGTGCCAGCAGTGAACTTGGCGGGGTCTCCTACGAGCAGTACTTC. Residues: CASSELGGVSYEQYF.